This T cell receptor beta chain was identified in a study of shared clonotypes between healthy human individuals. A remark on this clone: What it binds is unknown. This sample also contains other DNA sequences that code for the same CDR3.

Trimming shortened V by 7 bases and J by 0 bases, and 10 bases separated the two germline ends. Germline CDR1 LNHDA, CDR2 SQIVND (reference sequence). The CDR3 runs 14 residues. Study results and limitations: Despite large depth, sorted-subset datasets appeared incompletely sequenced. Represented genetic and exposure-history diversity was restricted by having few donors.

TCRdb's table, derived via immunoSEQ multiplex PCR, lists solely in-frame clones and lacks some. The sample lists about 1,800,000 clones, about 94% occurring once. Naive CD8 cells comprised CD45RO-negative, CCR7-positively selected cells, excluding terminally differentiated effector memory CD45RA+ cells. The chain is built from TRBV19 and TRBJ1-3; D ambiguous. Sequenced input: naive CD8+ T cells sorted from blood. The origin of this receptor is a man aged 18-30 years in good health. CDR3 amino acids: CASNRRSSGNTIYF. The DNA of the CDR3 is TGTGCCAGTAACAGAAGGAGCTCTGGAAACACCATATATTTT.